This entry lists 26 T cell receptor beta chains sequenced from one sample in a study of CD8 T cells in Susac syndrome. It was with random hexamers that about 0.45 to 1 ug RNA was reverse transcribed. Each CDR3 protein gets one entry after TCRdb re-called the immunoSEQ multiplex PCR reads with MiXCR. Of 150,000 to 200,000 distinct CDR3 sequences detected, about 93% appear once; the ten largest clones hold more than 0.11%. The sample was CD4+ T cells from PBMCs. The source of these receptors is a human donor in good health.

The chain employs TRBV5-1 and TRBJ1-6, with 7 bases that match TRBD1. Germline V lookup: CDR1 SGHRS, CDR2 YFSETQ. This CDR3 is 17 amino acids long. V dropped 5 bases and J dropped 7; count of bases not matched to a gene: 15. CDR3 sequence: CASSISVIGTDNSPLHF. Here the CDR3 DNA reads TGCGCCAGCAGTATTTCCGTAATCGGGACAGACAATTCACCCCTCCACTTT.

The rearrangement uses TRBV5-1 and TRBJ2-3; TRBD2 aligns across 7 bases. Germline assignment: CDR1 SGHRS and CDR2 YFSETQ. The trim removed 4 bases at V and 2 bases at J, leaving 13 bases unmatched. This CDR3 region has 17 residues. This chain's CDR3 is CASSRLGRGSPTDTQYF. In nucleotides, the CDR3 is TGCGCCAGCAGCCGGCTCGGGCGGGGGAGCCCCACAGATACGCAGTATTTT. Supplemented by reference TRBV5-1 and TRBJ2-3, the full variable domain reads KAGVTQTPRYLIKTRGQQVTLSCSPISGHRSVSWYQQTPGQGLQFLFEYFSETQRNKGNFPGRFSGRQFSNSRSEMNVSTLELGDSALYLCASSRLGRGSPTDTQYFGPGTRLTVL.

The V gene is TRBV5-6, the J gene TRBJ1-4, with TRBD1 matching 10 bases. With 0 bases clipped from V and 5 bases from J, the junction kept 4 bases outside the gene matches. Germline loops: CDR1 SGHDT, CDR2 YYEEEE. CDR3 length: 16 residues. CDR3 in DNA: TGTGCCAGCAGCTTGGTCGGACAGGGGGTCAATGAAAAACTGTTTTTT. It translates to CASSLVGQGVNEKLFF.

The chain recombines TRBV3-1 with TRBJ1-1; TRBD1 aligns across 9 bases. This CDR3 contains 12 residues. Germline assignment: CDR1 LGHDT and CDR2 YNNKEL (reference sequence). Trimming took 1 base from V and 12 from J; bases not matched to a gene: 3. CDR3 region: CASSQGTGETFF. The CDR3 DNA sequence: TGTGCCAGCAGCCAAGGGACAGGGGAAACTTTCTTT.

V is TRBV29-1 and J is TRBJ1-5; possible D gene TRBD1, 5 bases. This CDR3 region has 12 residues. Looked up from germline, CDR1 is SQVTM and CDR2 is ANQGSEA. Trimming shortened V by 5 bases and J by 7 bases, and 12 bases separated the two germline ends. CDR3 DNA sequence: TGCAGCGTTCTCCAGGGCGGGCAGCCCCAGCATTTT. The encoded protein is CSVLQGGQPQHF.

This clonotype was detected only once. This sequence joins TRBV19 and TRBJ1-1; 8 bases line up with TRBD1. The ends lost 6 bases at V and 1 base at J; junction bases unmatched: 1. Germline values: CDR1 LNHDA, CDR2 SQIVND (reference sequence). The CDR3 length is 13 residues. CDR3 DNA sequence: TGTGCCAGTAGGGGACAGGCGAACACTGAAGCTTTCTTT. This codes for CASRGQANTEAFF. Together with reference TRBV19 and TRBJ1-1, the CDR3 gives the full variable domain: DGGITQSPKYLFRKEGQNVTLSCEQNLNHDAMYWYRQDPGQGLRLIYYSQIVNDFQKGDIAEGYSVSREKKESFPLTVTSAQKNPTAFYLCASRGQANTEAFFGQGTRLTVV.

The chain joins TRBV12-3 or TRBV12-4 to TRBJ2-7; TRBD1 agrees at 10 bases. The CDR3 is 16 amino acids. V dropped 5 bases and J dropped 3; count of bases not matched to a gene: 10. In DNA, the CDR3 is TGTGCCAGCAGTATGGGCCGGGACAGGGGAGACTACGAGCAGTACTTC. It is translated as CASSMGRDRGDYEQYF.

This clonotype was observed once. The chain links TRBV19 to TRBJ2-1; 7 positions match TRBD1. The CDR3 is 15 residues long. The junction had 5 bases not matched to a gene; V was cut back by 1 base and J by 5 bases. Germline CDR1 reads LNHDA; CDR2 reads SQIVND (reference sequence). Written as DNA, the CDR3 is TGTGCCAGTAGTATAGGACAGGGCTTCAACAATGAGCAGTTCTTC. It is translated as CASSIGQGFNNEQFF.

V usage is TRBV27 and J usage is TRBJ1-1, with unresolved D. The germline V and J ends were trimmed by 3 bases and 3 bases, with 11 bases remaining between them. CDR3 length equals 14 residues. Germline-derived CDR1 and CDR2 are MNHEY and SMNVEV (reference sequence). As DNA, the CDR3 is TGTGCCAGCAGTTTGGCGGGAGGGTACACTGAAGCTTTCTTT. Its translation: CASSLAGGYTEAFF.

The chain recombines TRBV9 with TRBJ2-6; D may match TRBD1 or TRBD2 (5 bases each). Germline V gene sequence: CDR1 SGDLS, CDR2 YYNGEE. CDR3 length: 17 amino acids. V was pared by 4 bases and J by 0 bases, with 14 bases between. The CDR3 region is CASSPGQGGSGANVLTF. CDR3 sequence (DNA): TGTGCCAGCAGCCCGGGGCAGGGTGGCTCTGGGGCCAACGTCCTGACTTTC.

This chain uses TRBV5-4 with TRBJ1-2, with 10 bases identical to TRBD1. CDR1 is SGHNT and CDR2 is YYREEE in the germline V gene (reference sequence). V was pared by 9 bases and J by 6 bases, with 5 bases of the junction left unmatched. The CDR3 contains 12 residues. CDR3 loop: CATGTGANGYTF. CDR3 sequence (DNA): TGTGCCACCGGGACAGGGGCAAATGGCTACACCTTC.

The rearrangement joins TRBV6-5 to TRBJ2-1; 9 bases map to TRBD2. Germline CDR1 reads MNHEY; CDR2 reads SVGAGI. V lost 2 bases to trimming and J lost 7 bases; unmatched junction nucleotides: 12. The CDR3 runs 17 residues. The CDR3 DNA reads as TGTGCCAGCAGTTACGGGCATGCGCGCGGGGGGGCAAATGAGCAGTTCTTC. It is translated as CASSYGHARGGANEQFF.

The CDR3 nucleotides are TGTGCCAGCACCCCTCGCGGGATTACAGGGGACACCTTC. Translating it yields CASTPRGITGDTF. J is TRBJ1-2 and V is TRBV2, with 7 nucleotides matching TRBD1. The CDR3 contains 13 residues. V was clipped by 7 bases and J by 12 bases; unmatched bases: 14. CDR1 is SNHLY and CDR2 is FYNNEI in the germline V gene.

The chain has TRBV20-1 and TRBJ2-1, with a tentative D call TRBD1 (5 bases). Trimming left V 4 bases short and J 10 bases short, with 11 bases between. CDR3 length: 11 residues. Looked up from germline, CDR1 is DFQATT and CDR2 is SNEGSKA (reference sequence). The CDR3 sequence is CSAISQGEQFF. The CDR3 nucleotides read TGCAGTGCTATTTCCCAGGGAGAGCAGTTCTTC.

In DNA, the CDR3 is TGCGCCAGCAGCTTGGGCGGGACAGGGGGATACGAGCAGTACTTC. This codes for CASSLGGTGGYEQYF. The chain recombines TRBV5-1 with TRBJ2-7, with 11 bases that match TRBD1. The V gene's germline CDR1 is SGHRS and CDR2 YFSETQ. The trim removed 0 bases at V and 4 bases at J, leaving 3 bases unmatched. The CDR3 length is 15 residues.

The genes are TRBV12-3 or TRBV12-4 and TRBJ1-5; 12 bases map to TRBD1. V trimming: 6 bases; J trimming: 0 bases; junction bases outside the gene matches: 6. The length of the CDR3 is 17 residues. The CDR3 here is CASRSGTGGYSNQPQHF. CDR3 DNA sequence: TGTGCCAGCAGATCCGGGACAGGGGGCTATAGCAATCAGCCCCAGCATTTT.

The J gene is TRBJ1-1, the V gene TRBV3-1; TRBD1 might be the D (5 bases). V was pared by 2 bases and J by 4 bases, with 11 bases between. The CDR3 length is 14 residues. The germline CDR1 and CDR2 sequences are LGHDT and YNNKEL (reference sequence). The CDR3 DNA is TGTGCCAGCAGCCAACGGGGCCTGGGCACTGAAGCTTTCTTT. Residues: CASSQRGLGTEAFF.

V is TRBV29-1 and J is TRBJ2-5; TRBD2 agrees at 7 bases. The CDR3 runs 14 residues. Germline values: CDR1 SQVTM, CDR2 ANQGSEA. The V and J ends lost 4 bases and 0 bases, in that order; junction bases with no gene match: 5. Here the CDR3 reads CSVGGGGNQETQYF. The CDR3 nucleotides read TGCAGCGTTGGTGGCGGGGGAAACCAAGAGACCCAGTACTTC. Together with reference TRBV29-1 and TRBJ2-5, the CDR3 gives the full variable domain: SAVISQKPSRDICQRGTSLTIQCQVDSQVTMMFWYRQQPGQSLTLIATANQGSEATYESGFVIDKFPISRPNLTFSTLTVSNMSPEDSSIYLCSVGGGGNQETQYFGPGTRLLVL.

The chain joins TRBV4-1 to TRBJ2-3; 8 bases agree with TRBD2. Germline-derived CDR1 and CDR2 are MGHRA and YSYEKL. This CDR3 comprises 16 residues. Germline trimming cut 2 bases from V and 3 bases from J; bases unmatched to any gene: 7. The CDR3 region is CASSQMRGAGTDTQYF. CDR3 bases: TGCGCCAGCAGCCAAATGCGGGGGGCCGGGACAGATACGCAGTATTTT.

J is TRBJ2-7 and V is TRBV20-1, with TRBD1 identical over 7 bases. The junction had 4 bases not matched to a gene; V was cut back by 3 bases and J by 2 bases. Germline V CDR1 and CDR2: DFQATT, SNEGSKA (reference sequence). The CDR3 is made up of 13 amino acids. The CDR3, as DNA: TGCAGTGCTAGGACAGGGCCTGCCTACGAGCAGTACTTC. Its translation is CSARTGPAYEQYF.

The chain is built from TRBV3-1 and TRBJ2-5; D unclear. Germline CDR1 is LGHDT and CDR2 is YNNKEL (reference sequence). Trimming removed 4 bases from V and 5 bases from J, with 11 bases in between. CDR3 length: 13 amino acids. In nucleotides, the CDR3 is TGTGCCAGCAGCCTTGAACCCTGGGAGACCCAGTACTTC. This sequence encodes CASSLEPWETQYF.

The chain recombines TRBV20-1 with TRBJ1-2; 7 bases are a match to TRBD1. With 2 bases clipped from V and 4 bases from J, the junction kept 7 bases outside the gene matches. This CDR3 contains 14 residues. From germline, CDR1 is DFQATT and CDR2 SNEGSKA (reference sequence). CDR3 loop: CSARLQGPGYGYTF. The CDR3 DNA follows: TGCAGTGCTAGATTACAGGGGCCGGGCTATGGCTACACCTTC.

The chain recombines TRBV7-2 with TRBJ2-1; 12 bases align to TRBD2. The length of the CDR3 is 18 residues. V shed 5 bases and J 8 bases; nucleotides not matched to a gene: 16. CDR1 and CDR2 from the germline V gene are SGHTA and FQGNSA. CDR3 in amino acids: CASSPQLAGGLINDEQFF. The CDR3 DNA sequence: TGTGCCAGCAGCCCGCAACTAGCGGGGGGCCTAATTAACGATGAGCAGTTCTTC.

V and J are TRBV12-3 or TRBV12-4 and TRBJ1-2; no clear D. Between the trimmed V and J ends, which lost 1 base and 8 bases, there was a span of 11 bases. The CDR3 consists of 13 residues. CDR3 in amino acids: CASSLDSPGGYTF. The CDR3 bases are TGTGCCAGCAGTTTAGACTCCCCCGGGGGCTACACCTTC.

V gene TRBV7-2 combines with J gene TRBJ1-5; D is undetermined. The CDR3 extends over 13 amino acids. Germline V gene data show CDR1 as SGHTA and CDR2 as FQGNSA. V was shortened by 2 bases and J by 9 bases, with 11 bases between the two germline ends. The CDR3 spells CASSLLVPGPQHF. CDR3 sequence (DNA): TGTGCCAGCAGCTTATTAGTCCCTGGGCCCCAGCATTTT. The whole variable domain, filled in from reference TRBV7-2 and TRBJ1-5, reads GAGVSQSPSNKVTEKGKDVELRCDPISGHTALYWYRQSLGQGLEFLIYFQGNSAPDKSGLPSDRFSAERTGGSVSTLTIQRTQQEDSAVYLCASSLLVPGPQHFGDGTRLSIL.

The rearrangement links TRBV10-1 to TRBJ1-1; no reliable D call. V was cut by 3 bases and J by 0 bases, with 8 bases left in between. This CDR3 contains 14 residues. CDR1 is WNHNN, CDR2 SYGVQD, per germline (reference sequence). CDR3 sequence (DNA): TGCGCCAGCAGTGATTACGGCTTGAACACTGAAGCTTTCTTT. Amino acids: CASSDYGLNTEAFF.